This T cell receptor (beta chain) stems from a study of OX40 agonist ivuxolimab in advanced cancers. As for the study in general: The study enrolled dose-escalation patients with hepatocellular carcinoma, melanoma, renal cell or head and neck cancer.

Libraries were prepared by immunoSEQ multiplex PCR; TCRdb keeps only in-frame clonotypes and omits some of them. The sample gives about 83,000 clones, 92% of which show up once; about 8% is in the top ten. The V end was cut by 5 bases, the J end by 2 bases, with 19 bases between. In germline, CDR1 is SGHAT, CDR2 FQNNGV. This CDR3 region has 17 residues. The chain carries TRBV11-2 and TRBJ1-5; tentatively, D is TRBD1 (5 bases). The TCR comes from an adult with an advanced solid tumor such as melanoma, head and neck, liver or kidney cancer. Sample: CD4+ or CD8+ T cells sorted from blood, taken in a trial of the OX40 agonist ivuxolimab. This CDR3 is CASSPIGQGTGNQPQHF. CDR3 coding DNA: TGTGCCAGCAGCCCCATCGGGCAGGGAACGGGCAATCAGCCCCAGCATTTT.